This entry lists 7 T cell receptor beta chains sequenced from one sample in a study of shared clonotypes between healthy human individuals. Sequencing used immunoSEQ multiplex PCR; TCRdb keeps in-frame clones, though not all of them. The repertoire holds 2,500,000 or so clones, with around nine tenths as singletons. Sequenced material: naive CD4+ T cells sorted from blood. Noted subset: CD45RA+ positively selected. The receptor source for this set is a man in his late teens or twenties in good health.

The chain uses TRBV12-5 and TRBJ1-4, with D perhaps TRBD1 (5 bases). Germline CDR1 LGHNT, CDR2 FRNRAP. Trimming shortened V by 5 bases and J by 5 bases, and 18 bases separated the two germline ends. This CDR3 region has 16 residues. CDR3 DNA: TGTGCTAGTGGTACTACCCCCGGGACTAAGAATGAAAAACTGTTTTTT. Protein product: CASGTTPGTKNEKLFF. The entire variable domain, with the rest obtained from reference TRBV12-5 and TRBJ1-4, is as follows: DARVTQTPRHKVTEMGQEVTMRCQPILGHNTVFWYRQTMMQGLELLAYFRNRAPLDDSGMPKDRFSAEMPDATLATLKIQPSEPRDSAVYFCASGTTPGTKNEKLFFGSGTQLSVL.

This chain connects TRBV27 to TRBJ2-1, with D perhaps being TRBD1 or TRBD2 (5 bases each). The CDR3 sequence is 12 residues long. CDR1 and CDR2 from the germline V gene are MNHEY and SMNVEV (reference sequence). The V end lost 8 bases, the J end lost 7 bases, and 12 bases lay between the germline ends. CDR3 bases: TGTGCCAGCGCCAAGGGGAGTAATGAGCAGTTCTTC. Residues: CASAKGSNEQFF.

V and J are TRBV6-6 and TRBJ1-2; D call uncertain. The germline V gene encodes CDR1 MNHNY and CDR2 SVGAGI (reference sequence). The CDR3 covers 13 residues. Trimming left V 3 bases short and J 2 bases short, with 7 bases between. The CDR3 bases are TGTGCCAGCAGTTATAGTAGGAACTATGGCTACACCTTC. It codes for CASSYSRNYGYTF.

This sequence joins TRBV4-3 and TRBJ2-7; 11 nucleotides match TRBD2. The J segment lost 3 bases and the V segment lost 3 bases, leaving 7 bases of the junction unmatched. The CDR3 consists of 16 residues. CDR1 LGHNA and CDR2 YSLEER come from the germline V gene. The CDR3 DNA is TGCGCCAGCAGCCACTCACTAGCGGGAGACGGCTACGAGCAGTACTTC. Its protein is CASSHSLAGDGYEQYF.

The chain links TRBV6-1 to TRBJ1-2; a weak D match, TRBD1 (5 bases). This CDR3 region has 13 residues. Trimming left V 6 bases short and J 6 bases short, with 14 bases between. Per germline, CDR1 MNHNS and CDR2 SASEGT. For the CDR3, the DNA is TGTGCCAGCAGGCCGGGGGGGTCTGATGGCTACACCTTC. Translation: CASRPGGSDGYTF.

The chain couples TRBV25-1 to TRBJ1-4, with D unresolved. CDR3 length: 11 residues. The germline V gene encodes CDR1 MGHDK and CDR2 SYGVNS. Trimming pared 6 bases from V and 3 bases from J, leaving 2 bases between. In DNA, the CDR3 is TGTGCCAGCAGATCTAATGAAAAACTGTTTTTT. Its translation is CASRSNEKLFF.

The chain recombines TRBV7-9 with TRBJ2-7; the D gene could be TRBD1 or TRBD2 (6 bases each). V was pared by 5 bases and J by 5 bases, with 22 bases between. This CDR3 region has 16 residues. Per the germline V gene, CDR1 is SEHNR and CDR2 is FQNEAQ (reference sequence). The CDR3 nucleotides are TGTGCCAGCAGCCGGGACGGGGGCGCGAAAGTCAACGAGCAGTACTTC. Translated, it gives CASSRDGGAKVNEQYF.